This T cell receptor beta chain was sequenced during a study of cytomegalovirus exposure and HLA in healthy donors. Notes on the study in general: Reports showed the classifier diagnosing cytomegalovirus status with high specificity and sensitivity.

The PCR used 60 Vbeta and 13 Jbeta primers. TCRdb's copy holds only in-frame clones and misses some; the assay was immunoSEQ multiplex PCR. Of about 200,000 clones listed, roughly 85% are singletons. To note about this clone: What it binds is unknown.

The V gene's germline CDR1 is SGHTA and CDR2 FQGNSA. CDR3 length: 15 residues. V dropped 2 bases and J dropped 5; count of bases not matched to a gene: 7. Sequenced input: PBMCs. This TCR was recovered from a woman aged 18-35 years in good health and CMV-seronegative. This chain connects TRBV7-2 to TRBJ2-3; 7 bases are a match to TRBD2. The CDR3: CASSLWAGEIDTQYF. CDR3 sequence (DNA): TGTGCCAGCAGCTTATGGGCGGGAGAAATAGATACGCAGTATTTT.